The 25 T cell receptor delta chains listed next were all sequenced from one sample in a study of γδ T cells in repeated Plasmodium falciparum infection. Vgamma9/Vdelta2+ and Vdelta2-negative gammadelta T cells were flow-sorted from PBMC for bulk sequencing. TCRdb made new clone calls on the multiplex PCR reads using CATT. The sample carries 55,000 to 70,000 delta-chain clones, about 1.5% recorded once. The specimen sequenced was gamma-delta T cells from blood. The source is a pool of human donors (malaria-infected and uninfected, not separated).

This clone has a handful of counts. A read error likely explains why the TCRdb protein, taken from a much larger clone, differs from this DNA's translation at residue 5; the protein shown is translated from the DNA. V usage is TRDV1 and J usage is TRDJ1; D perhaps matches TRDD2 (6 bases). Germline matching of the DNA provided the J gene here, since TCRdb leaves it blank. V lost 9 bases, J lost 2 bases, and 40 bases lay in between. Germline assignment: CDR1 TSWWSYY and CDR2 QGS. CDR3 length equals 22 residues. The CDR3 loop is CALGRTPFFLTNLASPTDKLIF. The CDR3, as DNA: TGTGCTCTCGGGAGGACCCCATTCTTCCTCACCAATTTAGCGTCTCCAACCGATAAACTCATCTTT.

This clone was picked up many times. A read error may be the cause here, since a much bigger clone is one base away. The V call is TRDV1, the J call TRDJ1, with 11 bases that match TRDD3. Looked up from germline, CDR1 is TSWWSYY and CDR2 is QGS. The CDR3 spans 18 residues. Losses at the gene ends were 4 bases for V and 1 base for J; bases not matched to a gene: 11. The CDR3 DNA sequence: TGTGCTCTTGGGGCTCTCTGGGGGATACTTCAATTCACCGATAAACTCATCTTT. This encodes CALGALWGILQFTDKLIF.

This clone came up a few times. TCRdb's protein for this DNA is that of a much larger clone and differs from the translation at residue 3, likely a read error; the protein shown is the DNA translation. The chain carries TRDV1 and TRDJ1, with TRDD3 matching over 12 bases. TCRdb supplies no J gene; here it was assigned by aligning the nucleotide sequence to germline. This CDR3 region has 21 residues. CDR1 is TSWWSYY and CDR2 is QGS in the germline V gene. The CDR3 loop reads CAFGEFTAVLGDTVVMDKLIF. Written as DNA, the CDR3 is TGTGCTTTTGGGGAATTCACGGCGGTACTGGGGGATACTGTCGTCATGGATAAACTCATCTTT.

The V call is TRDV1, the J call TRDJ1; 12 bases fit TRDD3. TCRdb gives no J gene; it was assigned here by matching the DNA to germline. Germline assignment: CDR1 TSWWSYY and CDR2 QGS. The CDR3 extends over 25 amino acids. The J segment lost 1 base and the V segment lost 7 bases, leaving 34 bases of the junction unmatched. CDR3 amino acids: CALVLPSFLSFLGYWGIPGTDKLIF. The CDR3 bases are TGTGCTCTTGTACTTCCTTCCTTCCTTTCCTTTTTGGGGTACTGGGGGATACCTGGCACCGATAAACTCATCTTT.

The sample holds many counts of this clone. TCRdb's entry gives the protein of a much larger clone, which mismatches this DNA's translation at residue 7, likely from a read error; the protein reported here is translated from the DNA. The V call is TRDV2, the J call TRDJ1; TRDD3 agrees at 8 bases. This CDR3 contains 29 residues. Losses at the gene ends were 3 bases for V and 0 bases for J; bases not matched to a gene: 47. Germline-derived CDR1 and CDR2 are GEAIGNYY and EKD. CDR3: CACDPASRPNGVEPLLGADADLYTDKLIF. For the CDR3, the DNA is TGTGCCTGTGACCCTGCCTCCCGGCCCAATGGAGTAGAGCCCTTACTGGGGGCCGACGCTGACCTATACACCGATAAACTCATCTTT.

This clone turned up a few times. TCRdb shows a much larger clone's protein in place of this DNA's translation, and the two differ at residue 8, likely through a read error; the protein shown is translated from the DNA. The V gene is TRDV1, the J gene TRDJ1; possible D gene TRDD3, 6 bases. The J gene is not listed in TCRdb, so it was assigned here from a DNA match to germline. Germline-derived CDR1 and CDR2 are TSWWSYY and QGS. Trimming removed 3 bases at V and 4 bases at J, with 21 bases between. CDR3 length equals 17 residues. The CDR3 loop is CALGDSTEIRYSDKLIF. The CDR3 nucleotides are TGTGCTCTTGGGGATTCTACGGAGATACGATACAGCGATAAACTCATCTTT.

This clone appeared a few times. A far larger clone lies a single base away; this is likely a read error. The sample has other DNA sequences that encode this CDR3 too. The chain recombines TRDV2 with TRDJ1; D unclear. The J gene, absent from TCRdb, was called here by matching the DNA to germline. This CDR3 spans 19 amino acids. From germline, CDR1 is GEAIGNYY and CDR2 EKD. CDR3 amino acids: CACDTVLAGPIGSTDKLIF. CDR3 nucleotide sequence: TGTGCCTGTGACACCGTACTCGCGGGCCCTATCGGAAGCACCGACAAACTCATCTTT.

This clone was counted ten times or more. This probably arose from a read error, given a far larger clone one base away. Other nucleotide sequences from this sample produce the same CDR3. The chain employs TRDV1 and TRDJ1; 10 bases agree with TRDD3. TCRdb records no J gene; here it was assigned by comparing the DNA to germline. The CDR3 runs to 18 residues. Trimming cost V 6 bases and J 0 bases; bases outside gene matches: 13. Per the germline V gene, CDR1 is TSWWSYY and CDR2 is QGS. The CDR3 DNA reads TGTGCTCTTGGAGAAAAAATTGGGGGATACAAGTACACCGATAAACTCATCTTT. It yields the protein CALGEKIGGYKYTDKLIF.

This clone was detected a few times. The TCRdb protein, from a much larger clone, departs from this DNA's translation at residue 7, likely by read error; the protein shown derives from the DNA. This chain joins TRDV1 and TRDJ1, with D tentatively TRDD3 (6 bases). The CDR3 has 23 residues. Germline V gene data show CDR1 as TSWWSYY and CDR2 as QGS. The CDR3 coding sequence is TGTGCTCTTGGGGTCCGTGGGGGGGCGGCCCAAGAGGCGTATACTGTCCTCACCGATAAACTCATCTTC. Its protein is CALGVRGGAAQEAYTVLTDKLIF.

This clone was observed at least ten times. A read error likely explains this, since a far larger clone differs by one base. Other DNA sequences in this specimen translate into the identical CDR3. The chain uses TRDV1 and TRDJ1; tentatively, D is TRDD3 (5 bases). The CDR3 contains 22 residues. CDR1 and CDR2 from the germline V gene are TSWWSYY and QGS. The CDR3 loop reads CALGEPGPFCRTVAGCTDKLIF. CDR3 nucleotides: TGTGCCCTTGGGGAACCCGGTCCCTTTTGCCGTACGGTGGCCGGGTGCACCGATAAACTCATCTTT.

This clone has a count of ten or more. The chain couples TRDV1 to TRDJ1; the D gene could be TRDD2 or TRDD3 (5 bases each). Deletions cut 3 bases from V and 1 base from J, with 18 bases between. Germline CDR1 reads TSWWSYY; CDR2 reads QGS. There are 17 residues in the CDR3. In DNA, the CDR3 is TGTGCTCTTGGGGACCTACAATGGGGACAAATCACCGATAAACTCATCTTT. Translating gives CALGDLQWGQITDKLIF.

At least ten counts were recorded for this clone. TCRdb's protein for this DNA is that of a much larger clone and differs from the translation at residue 4, likely a read error; the protein shown is the DNA translation. The rearrangement joins TRDV2 to TRDJ1, with TRDD3 matching over 10 bases. The V gene's germline CDR1 is GEAIGNYY and CDR2 EKD. This CDR3 is built from 17 residues. The CDR3 sequence: CACGTVGGYADPDKLIF. The DNA of the CDR3 is TGTGCCTGTGGCACCGTAGGGGGATACGCGGATCCCGATAAACTCATCTTT.

The chain recombines TRDV1 with TRDJ1, with TRDD3 matching over 8 bases. TCRdb gives no J gene; it was assigned here by matching the DNA to germline. V gave up 5 bases and J gave up 0 bases; unmatched junction bases: 5. This CDR3 contains 15 residues. CDR1 and CDR2 from the germline V gene are TSWWSYY and QGS. The CDR3 reads CALGNNWGYTDKLIF. The CDR3 nucleotides are TGTGCTCTTGGGAATAACTGGGGGTACACCGATAAACTCATCTTT.

This clone turned up a few times. This likely traces to a read error, being one base from a far larger clone. This specimen includes other DNA sequences encoding the same CDR3. This rearrangement joins TRDV3 to TRDJ2; 11 positions match TRDD3. The J gene, left out of TCRdb, was set here by checking the DNA against germline. CDR1 and CDR2 (germline): TVYSNPD, GDNSRS (reference sequence). The CDR3 runs 24 residues. The V segment lost 0 bases and the J segment 7 bases; nucleotides outside the gene matches: 34. The CDR3 protein is CAFRFYRNYEGIYWGIVVRAQLFF. The CDR3 DNA reads as TGTGCCTTTAGATTCTACCGGAACTACGAGGGAATTTACTGGGGGATAGTGGTCAGAGCACAACTCTTCTTT.

This clone was seen ten or more times. TCRdb has a much larger clone's protein, which differs at residue 10 from the translation of this DNA, likely because of a read error; what is shown is the protein translated from the DNA. The chain is built from TRDV2 and TRDJ1; D call uncertain. The V gene's germline CDR1 is GEAIGNYY and CDR2 EKD. The CDR3 is 19 residues long. Trimming left V 3 bases short and J 0 bases short, with 25 bases between. The CDR3 spells CACDQIGTGRDSDTDKLIF. In DNA, the CDR3 is TGTGCCTGTGACCAGATCGGTACAGGGCGGGACTCGGACACCGATAAACTCATCTTT.

Note on this clone: With only one base between it and a far larger clone, this is likely a read error. Other DNA sequences of this sample code for an identical CDR3. The chain has TRDV1 and TRDJ1; 7 bases agree with TRDD3. The CDR3 covers 21 residues. Germline V gene lookup returns CDR1 TSWWSYY and CDR2 QGS. CDR3 amino acids: CALITKPSPNWGPNYTDKLIF. CDR3 sequence (DNA): TGCGCTCTCATAACCAAGCCTTCTCCTAACTGGGGACCTAATTACACCGATAAACTCATCTTT.

Worth noting for this clone: With a far larger clone one base away, a read error is the likely cause. The sample has other DNA sequences that encode this CDR3 too. The chain recombines TRDV1 with TRDJ2; TRDD3 agrees at 8 bases. Since TCRdb gives no J gene, matching the DNA to germline was used here to assign it. Germline V CDR1 and CDR2: TSWWSYY, QGS. CDR3 length: 20 residues. This CDR3 is CALGGHRFQLGGLLTAQLFF. Written as DNA, the CDR3 is TGTGCCCTTGGGGGCCACCGCTTCCAACTGGGGGGCCTTTTGACAGCACAACTCTTCTTT.

As for this clone: One base separates it from a far larger clone, so it is likely a read error. Other DNA variants within this sample encode the same CDR3. The chain couples TRDV1 to TRDJ1; 8 nucleotides line up with TRDD3. Germline V gene sequence: CDR1 TSWWSYY, CDR2 QGS. Trimming removed 4 bases from V and 9 bases from J; junction bases left unmatched: 28. The CDR3 is 20 residues long. In DNA form, the CDR3 reads TGTGCTCTTGGGGCGACGGCCCTCCCTCACGAAACTGGGGGGATAACAGAACTCATCTTT. Its protein is CALGATALPHETGGITELIF.

This clone appeared many times. V usage is TRDV1 and J usage is TRDJ1; TRDD3 agrees at 11 bases. The CDR3 is made up of 21 amino acids. After removal of 3 bases from V and 3 bases from J, the junction contained 21 bases not matched to a gene. CDR1 is TSWWSYY and CDR2 is QGS in the germline V gene. CDR3 nucleotide sequence: TGTGCTCTTGGGGACCAGAGTTCCTACCCGTGGGGGATACGCCGGTCCGATAAACTCATCTTT. Its protein product is CALGDQSSYPWGIRRSDKLIF.

Notes on this clone: TCRdb lists the protein of a much larger clone for this DNA, which differs at residue 11, so this is likely a read error; the protein given here is translated from the DNA itself. This chain uses TRDV2 with TRDJ1; 8 bases are a match to TRDD3. No J segment appears in TCRdb, so it was assigned here by matching the sequence to germline. Germline CDR1 reads GEAIGNYY; CDR2 reads EKD. V shed 0 bases, J shed 3 bases, and the junction held 14 bases outside the gene matches. The length of the CDR3 is 18 residues. The CDR3 reads CACDTGKLLGGTPDKLIF. DNA for the CDR3: TGTGCCTGTGACACCGGGAAGTTACTGGGGGGTACGCCCGATAAACTCATCTTT.

On this clone itself: TCRdb attributes to this sequence the protein of a much larger clone, which differs from the DNA translation at residue 10; a read error is likely, and the protein displayed is translated from the DNA. The J gene is TRDJ1, the V gene TRDV1, with D tentatively TRDD2 (5 bases). CDR1 TSWWSYY and CDR2 QGS come from the germline V gene. This CDR3 has 13 amino acids. CDR3 residues: CALGSPFSDNLIF. The CDR3 nucleotides read TGTGCTCTTGGGTCCCCCTTCTCCGATAACCTCATCTTT.

This clone was seen more than once but under ten times. A single base is all that separates this from a far larger clone, so a read error is likely. Additional DNA sequences in this sample encode the identical CDR3. The gene calls are TRDV2 and TRDJ3; 11 bases match TRDD3. Here the J gene came from matching the DNA to germline, since TCRdb omits it. From germline, CDR1 is GEAIGNYY and CDR2 EKD. The CDR3 covers 25 residues. The CDR3: CACDTSPSGLGDKATYSWDTRQMFF. DNA of the CDR3: TGCGCCTGTGACACATCGCCTAGTGGACTGGGGGATAAGGCCACCTACTCCTGGGACACCCGACAGATGTTTTTC.

This clone was observed a few times. The protein recorded in TCRdb matches a much larger clone and deviates from this DNA's translation at residue 16, suggesting a read error; the protein here is obtained by translating the DNA. The CDR3 reads CALGEPNQFRPSAWGHITKLIF. The CDR3 bases are TGTGCTCTTGGGGAACCCAACCAATTCCGCCCCAGCGCCTGGGGGCATATTACAAAACTCATCTTT. The chain is built from TRDV1 and TRDJ1; 7 bases fit TRDD3. Since TCRdb gives no J gene, matching the DNA to germline was used here to assign it. CDR3 length: 22 residues. Germline CDR1 is TSWWSYY and CDR2 is QGS. Trimming removed 1 base from V and 8 bases from J; junction bases left unmatched: 31.

Note on this clone: The TCRdb protein, from a much larger clone, departs from this DNA's translation at residue 9, likely by read error; the protein shown derives from the DNA. The chain is built from TRDV3 and TRDJ1; D is possibly TRDD2 (6 bases). Here the J gene came from matching the DNA to germline, since TCRdb omits it. The CDR3 totals 16 residues. V dropped 3 bases and J dropped 0 bases, with 20 bases sitting between them. CDR1 and CDR2 (germline): TVYSNPD, GDNSRS (reference sequence). The DNA of the CDR3 is TGTGCCTTCGCCGGCCTTCCGCCCCTCAACACCGATAAACTCATCTTT. Translation gives CAFAGLPPLNTDKLIF. The whole variable domain, remainder taken from reference TRDV3 and TRDJ1, is CDKVTQSSPDQTVASGSEVVLLCTYDTVYSNPDLFWYRIRPDYSFQFVFYGDNSRSEGADFTQGRFSVKHILTQKAFHLVISPVRTEDSATYYCAFAGLPPLNTDKLIFGKGTRVTVEP.

This clone was picked up many times. A far bigger clonotype differs at one base, so this is likely a read error. This sample includes further DNA sequences coding for the same CDR3. This sequence joins TRDV1 and TRDJ1; possible D gene TRDD3, 6 bases. This CDR3 region has 20 residues. Germline V CDR1 and CDR2: TSWWSYY, QGS. The chain's CDR3 is CALGEPANVLHILGPDKLIF. Here the CDR3 DNA reads TGTGCCCTTGGGGAACCAGCTAACGTCCTCCACATACTGGGTCCCGATAAACTCATCTTT.